This record concerns one T cell receptor (beta chain) sequence. Its matching antigen is unknown. The sample is drawn from a study of cytomegalovirus exposure and HLA in healthy donors. Study at large: According to later analysis, the same platform produced the 120 validation and about 630 first-cohort repertoires.

Study-wide results and caveats: Reported performance of the classifier showed diagnosis of cytomegalovirus status with high specificity and sensitivity. The majority of TCR sequences were rare, yet some public TCRs appeared in many donors. Subsequent analysis of the approximately 120 validation repertoires found a tendency for first-cohort TCR clusters to co-occur.

Only in-frame clones appear in the TCRdb table, and some are missing; sequencing was by immunoSEQ multiplex PCR. This table holds about 65,000 clones, approximately 96% found once. This TCR was sampled from a man aged 18 to 29 in good health and CMV-seropositive. Sequenced sample: PBMCs.

CDR3: CASSAGVQTDTQYF. The CDR3 DNA is TGTGCCAGCAGCGCGGGGGTTCAAACAGATACGCAGTATTTT. The genes are TRBV7-3 and TRBJ2-3; 7 bases line up with TRBD2. The V segment lost 5 bases and the J segment 3 bases; nucleotides outside the gene matches: 5. The CDR3 totals 14 residues. Germline V gives CDR1 SGHTA, CDR2 FQGTGA.